The entry below gives a single TCR beta chain sequence along with its context. V was clipped by 5 bases and J by 3 bases; unmatched bases: 4. Germline V lookup: CDR1 MNHEY, CDR2 SVGAGI. The CDR3 length is 14 residues. The data stem from a study of blood T cell repertoires in COVID-19. Looking at the study overall: Specimens from acute and convalescent COVID-19 originated in the United States, Italy and Spain.

Repertoires were generated with immunoSEQ multiplex PCR, while TCRdb's copy carries only in-frame clones and drops some. The sample has 150,000 to 200,000 clones; approximately 86% are singletons. The sample consisted of peripheral blood. The source of this sequence is a woman at least 80 years old with COVID-19, enrolled during active disease. V is TRBV6-5 and J is TRBJ2-3, with TRBD1 matching over 8 bases. CDR3: CASSPRTGTDTQYF. For the CDR3, the DNA is TGTGCCAGCAGTCCAAGGACAGGGACAGATACGCAGTATTTT.